The rows below give T cell receptor beta chains drawn from one sample of a study of cytomegalovirus exposure and HLA in healthy donors. Data came from immunoSEQ multiplex PCR; TCRdb stores just in-frame clones and leaves some out. The sample contains roughly 200,000 clones, 81% of which appear only once. Material: PBMCs. The receptors derive from a middle-aged man in good health and CMV-seropositive. The CDR3 runs from the conserved cysteine through the conserved F or W. The order of the fields is D gene, V gene, J gene, CDR3 protein. D genes are given only for firm matches.

D gene: TRBD1; V gene: TRBV6-5; J gene: TRBJ2-7; CDR3 protein: CASSPRGTGVYEQYF
D gene: NA; V gene: TRBV11-2; J gene: TRBJ2-5; CDR3 protein: CASSLGETGRETQYF
D gene: NA; V gene: TRBV27; J gene: TRBJ1-1; CDR3 protein: CASSFPPPQAPGTEAFF
D gene: NA; V gene: TRBV18; J gene: TRBJ2-5; CDR3 protein: CASSLSSQETQYF
D gene: TRBD1; V gene: TRBV28; J gene: TRBJ1-2; CDR3 protein: CASSSTRQGASGYTF
D gene: TRBD1; V gene: TRBV19; J gene: TRBJ1-2; CDR3 protein: CASQGAWGYGYTF
D gene: TRBD2; V gene: TRBV2; J gene: TRBJ2-5; CDR3 protein: CASSVWTSGAETQYF
D gene: NA; V gene: TRBV6-4; J gene: TRBJ2-1; CDR3 protein: CASSDFGGGGNEQFF
D gene: TRBD2; V gene: TRBV19; J gene: TRBJ2-3; CDR3 protein: CASSMGAGGSTDTQYF
D gene: NA; V gene: TRBV6-1; J gene: TRBJ1-2; CDR3 protein: CASSPGTHNYGYTF